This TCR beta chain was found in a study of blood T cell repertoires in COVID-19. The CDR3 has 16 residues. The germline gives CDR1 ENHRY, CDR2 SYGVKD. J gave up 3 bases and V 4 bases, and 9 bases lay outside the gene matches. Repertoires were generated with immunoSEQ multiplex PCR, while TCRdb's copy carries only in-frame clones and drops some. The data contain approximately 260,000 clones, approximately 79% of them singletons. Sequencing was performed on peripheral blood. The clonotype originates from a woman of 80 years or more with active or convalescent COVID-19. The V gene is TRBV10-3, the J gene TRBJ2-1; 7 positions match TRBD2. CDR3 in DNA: TGTGCCATCAGTGTAGGAACGGGGGGATACTACAATGAGCAGTTCTTC. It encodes CAISVGTGGYYNEQFF.